This TCR beta chain was recovered during a study of shared clonotypes between healthy human individuals. Germline CDR1 reads SQVTM; CDR2 reads ANQGSEA. The CDR3 is 15 residues long. The V gene end was trimmed by 2 bases and the J gene end by 4 bases; junction bases not matched to a gene: 8. To note about this clone: Its specificity is not known.

Tens of millions of PBMCs served as the genomic DNA source for unsorted samples. In replicate PCRs of unsorted PBMC, about 0.3 ug DNA, tens of thousands of T cell genomes, was used. Libraries were prepared by immunoSEQ multiplex PCR; TCRdb keeps only in-frame clonotypes and omits some of them. The repertoire holds some 530,000 clones, with around 73% as singletons. Overall study results and limits: Represented genetic and exposure-history diversity was restricted by having few donors.

The sequencing sample was made of PBMCs. This chain connects TRBV29-1 to TRBJ2-3; 8 bases line up with TRBD2. This clonotype originated in a woman in her 40s in good health. Some clones in this sample may be carry-over from other donors' samples. The CDR3 DNA is TGCAGCGTTGAACTCCCCAGCGGGAGCCCAGATACGCAGTATTTT. Translated: CSVELPSGSPDTQYF.